The rows below give T cell receptor beta chains drawn from one sample of a study of T cells in Graves' hyperthyroidism and ophthalmopathy. MiXCR, run by TCRdb on the multiplex PCR reads, gives a single entry per CDR3 protein. The data contain some 270,000 distinct CDR3 sequences, approximately 13% of them singletons. Sequencing was carried out using blood. These receptors originate from a woman between 40 and 55 years old with Graves' hyperthyroidism. Both conserved end residues are part of each CDR3. The order of the fields is clone size, V gene, D gene, J gene, CDR3 protein, CDR3 DNA. A D gene is named only where the DNA matches it firmly. Clone size is shown for a subset of rows, as once, few, many or a class of expanded clone.

-	TRBV4-1	-	TRBJ1-1	CASSQTGGPEAFF	TGCGCCAGCAGCCAAACCGGAGGGCCTGAAGCTTTCTTT
many	TRBV5-8	-	TRBJ1-1	CASTPGGVGAEAFF	TGTGCCAGCACGCCCGGAGGAGTTGGCGCTGAAGCTTTCTTT
many	TRBV12-3/TRBV12-4	-	TRBJ1-4	CASSFDPTNEKLFF	TGTGCCAGCAGTTTTGACCCAACTAATGAAAAACTGTTTTTT
many	TRBV18	TRBD1	TRBJ1-5	CASSPQGADQPQHF	TGTGCCAGCTCACCACAGGGGGCGGATCAGCCCCAGCATTTT
many	TRBV11-1	-	TRBJ1-1	CASNTGYGTEAFF	TGTGCCAGCAACACAGGGTATGGCACTGAAGCTTTCTTT
many	TRBV12-3/TRBV12-4	-	TRBJ2-3	CASSWTDTDTQYF	TGTGCCAGCAGTTGGACAGACACAGATACGCAGTATTTT
once	TRBV29-1	-	TRBJ1-2	CSVEGDLQGGYGYTF	TGCAGCGTTGAAGGGGACTTACAGGGTGGCTATGGCTACACCTTC
many	TRBV28	TRBD1	TRBJ1-3	CASRDGTGVSGNTIYF	TGTGCCAGCAGGGATGGGACAGGAGTCTCTGGAAACACCATATATTTT
many	TRBV28	-	TRBJ2-1	CASSYDRRGNEQFF	TGTGCCAGCAGTTACGACAGGAGGGGGAATGAGCAGTTCTTC
many	TRBV30	TRBD2	TRBJ2-3	CAWTGGRSSDTQYF	TGTGCCTGGACGGGCGGGAGGTCGTCAGATACGCAGTATTTT
many	TRBV7-3	TRBD2	TRBJ2-2	CASSLMGLAEGTGELFF	TGTGCCAGCAGCTTAATGGGACTAGCGGAAGGGACCGGGGAGCTGTTTTTT
-	TRBV12-3/TRBV12-4	TRBD1	TRBJ2-7	CASSTTGGSYEQYF	TGTGCCAGCAGTACTACAGGGGGATCCTACGAGCAGTACTTC
few	TRBV5-5	-	TRBJ2-5	CASRPPGVLQETQYF	TGTGCCAGCAGGCCTCCCGGGGTGCTACAAGAGACCCAGTACTTC
many	TRBV15	TRBD2	TRBJ2-7	CATSRSRAGGSYEQYF	TGTGCCACCAGCAGATCCCGTGCGGGGGGCTCCTACGAGCAGTACTTC
many	TRBV10-3	-	TRBJ1-2	CAISGTDYGYTF	TGTGCCATCAGCGGGACGGACTATGGCTACACCTTC
-	TRBV19	TRBD1	TRBJ2-1	CASSMGGQGSYNEQFF	TGTGCCAGTAGTATGGGGGGACAGGGCTCCTACAATGAGCAGTTCTTC
-	TRBV2	TRBD2	TRBJ2-3	CASSPSGGAQDTQYF	TGTGCCAGCAGTCCCAGCGGGGGGGCGCAGGATACGCAGTATTTT
many	TRBV2	-	TRBJ2-2	CASSEIRNTGELFF	TGTGCCAGCAGTGAAATCCGGAACACCGGGGAGCTGTTTTTT
-	TRBV6-1	-	TRBJ2-1	CASSRSPIDSYNEQFF	TGTGCCAGCAGTCGTTCCCCAATCGACTCCTACAATGAGCAGTTCTTC
many	TRBV7-3	-	TRBJ2-3	CASSAGTDTSTDTQYF	TGTGCCAGCAGCGCGGGGACGGACACTAGCACAGATACGCAGTATTTT
many	TRBV28	-	TRBJ2-1	CASSVGRQYNEQFF	TGTGCCAGCAGTGTCGGTAGACAGTACAATGAGCAGTTCTTC
-	TRBV7-6	-	TRBJ1-4	CASSFRNPESTNEKLFF	TGTGCCAGCAGCTTTAGGAATCCCGAATCAACTAATGAAAAACTGTTTTTT
few	TRBV15	TRBD1	TRBJ2-7	CATSSSLGQGAYEQYF	TGTGCCACCAGCAGCAGTTTAGGACAGGGGGCGTACGAGCAGTACTTC
many	TRBV12-3/TRBV12-4	-	TRBJ2-5	CASSLSRFQETQYF	TGTGCCAGCAGTTTATCGAGGTTTCAAGAGACCCAGTACTTC
many	TRBV20-1	-	TRBJ2-1	CSARDSGTGARFF	TGCAGTGCTAGAGACAGCGGGACAGGTGCACGGTTCTTC
-	TRBV7-9	TRBD2	TRBJ2-1	CASSIPGLADEQFF	TGTGCCAGCAGCATACCGGGACTAGCAGATGAGCAGTTCTTC
many	TRBV7-3	TRBD2	TRBJ2-1	CASSPPGGTTQQFF	TGTGCCAGCAGCCCCCCGGGGGGGACTACACAGCAGTTCTTC
many	TRBV2	-	TRBJ1-5	CASSWYSNQPQHF	TGTGCCAGCAGTTGGTATAGCAATCAGCCCCAGCATTTT
-	TRBV7-9	-	TRBJ1-2	CASSHRDTAGYTF	TGTGCCAGCAGCCATCGCGACACGGCTGGCTACACCTTC
few	TRBV10-2	-	TRBJ2-7	CASSESEQGYEQYF	TGCGCCAGCAGTGAGTCCGAACAGGGTTACGAGCAGTACTTC
many	TRBV6-1	-	TRBJ1-4	CASSWGQANEKLFF	TGTGCCAGCAGTTGGGGACAAGCTAATGAAAAACTGTTTTTT
-	TRBV11-3	-	TRBJ2-7	CASSLVRSAETYEQYF	TGTGCCAGCAGCTTAGTCCGTTCAGCGGAGACCTACGAGCAGTACTTC
many	TRBV7-9	-	TRBJ2-1	CASSLTGDSYNEQFF	TGTGCCAGCAGCTTAACGGGGGATTCCTACAATGAGCAGTTCTTC
many	TRBV13	-	TRBJ1-1	CASSPRGEWNAFF	TGTGCCAGCAGCCCCCGGGGAGAATGGAATGCTTTCTTT
many	TRBV27	TRBD2	TRBJ2-5	CASSLIGGRGPEAQYF	TGTGCCAGCAGTTTAATCGGCGGGAGAGGGCCAGAGGCCCAGTACTTC
many	TRBV15	TRBD1	TRBJ2-5	CATSRYGQGGKETQYF	TGTGCCACCAGCAGATACGGACAGGGTGGAAAGGAGACCCAGTACTTC
few	TRBV20-1	-	TRBJ1-6	CSARFTGPNSPLHF	TGCAGTGCAAGATTCACGGGACCTAATTCACCCCTCCACTTT
many	TRBV24-1	-	TRBJ2-5	CATSEALQETQYF	TGTGCCACCAGTGAAGCTCTACAAGAGACCCAGTACTTC
many	TRBV7-9	TRBD1	TRBJ1-2	CASSPPTDRGYGGYTF	TGTGCCAGCAGCCCTCCGACCGACAGGGGGTATGGTGGCTACACCTTC
many	TRBV7-8	TRBD2	TRBJ2-3	CASSFRGGRSDTQYF	TGTGCCAGCAGCTTCCGGGGCGGGAGATCAGATACGCAGTATTTT
-	TRBV24-1	TRBD2	TRBJ2-1	CATSDLPSGRARDEQFF	TGTGCCACCAGTGATTTGCCAAGCGGGAGGGCCCGGGATGAGCAGTTCTTC
many	TRBV7-3	TRBD1	TRBJ1-1	CASSSQGGNTEAFF	TGTGCCAGCAGCTCACAGGGGGGGAACACTGAAGCTTTCTTT
few	TRBV18	TRBD1	TRBJ2-1	CASSRDRGHGYNEQFF	TGTGCCAGCTCGCGTGACAGGGGGCACGGATACAATGAGCAGTTCTTC
few	TRBV6-1	TRBD2	TRBJ2-7	CASSEGVAGVGEQYF	TGCGCCAGCAGTGAAGGAGTAGCGGGAGTCGGCGAGCAGTACTTC
many	TRBV6-1	-	TRBJ1-1	CASRLGRTNTEAFF	TGTGCCAGCAGGTTGGGACGGACGAACACTGAAGCTTTCTTT
many	TRBV30	-	TRBJ2-3	CAGAWVNTDTQYF	TGTGCCGGCGCGTGGGTTAACACAGATACGCAGTATTTT
few	TRBV29-1	-	TRBJ1-1	CSFKVGDTEAFF	TGCAGCTTTAAAGTCGGGGACACTGAAGCTTTCTTT
many	TRBV6-5	-	TRBJ2-1	CASSYSADEQFF	TGTGCCAGCAGTTACTCTGCGGATGAGCAGTTCTTC
few	TRBV5-4	-	TRBJ2-1	CASSLGSPRNEQFF	TGTGCCAGCAGCTTGGGGTCCCCCCGGAATGAGCAGTTCTTC
many	TRBV7-9	TRBD2	TRBJ2-1	CASSPGLAGVEEQFF	TGTGCCAGCAGCCCCGGACTAGCGGGAGTGGAGGAGCAGTTCTTC
many	TRBV27	TRBD2	TRBJ2-5	CASSGREGETQYF	TGTGCCAGCAGTGGAAGGGAGGGAGAGACCCAGTACTTC
-	TRBV5-1	-	TRBJ1-4	CASSLGSRGDEKLFF	TGCGCCAGCAGCTTGGGATCCCGGGGCGATGAAAAACTGTTTTTT
many	TRBV2	-	TRBJ1-6	CASKFGDKNSPLHF	TGTGCCAGCAAATTCGGGGATAAGAATTCACCCCTCCACTTT
-	TRBV19	-	TRBJ1-2	CASQVDRNYGYTF	TGTGCCAGCCAAGTCGACAGAAACTATGGCTACACCTTC
many	TRBV7-9	-	TRBJ1-1	CASSEKGIRTEAFF	TGTGCCAGCAGCGAAAAGGGAATTCGCACTGAAGCTTTCTTT